This T cell receptor beta chain was recovered during a study of beta chain features in type 1 diabetes. Study observations and caveats: The influence of HLA type on TCRB rearrangement stayed undetermined.

The CDR3 sequence is 11 residues long. Germline CDR1 SQVTM, CDR2 ANQGSEA. V gave up 7 bases and J gave up 0 bases, with 6 bases separating them. This clone has more than one count but fewer than ten. What it binds is unknown. The authors reverse transcribed all of the isolated RNA, so sequencing captured expressed TCRB transcripts. Per sample, stem cell-like memory T cell libraries averaged approximately 1 million reads. Assay: immunoSEQ multiplex PCR; the TCRdb copy retains only in-frame clones and omits some. The table shows approximately 100,000 clones, with approximately 37% occurring only once. The chain recombines TRBV29-1 with TRBJ1-1; D gene unclear. The sample consisted of stem cell memory CD4+ T cells from blood. The sequence was collected from a woman between 18 and 29 years old in good health. CDR3 DNA sequence: TGCAGCGCACAGATGAACACTGAAGCTTTCTTT. Translated: CSAQMNTEAFF.